The 14 T cell receptor beta chains given below trace back to one sample, sequenced in a study of CD8+ T cells in alopecia areata. Extracted RNA was reverse transcribed into cDNA, the sequencing template. Sequencing used immunoSEQ multiplex PCR; TCRdb keeps in-frame clones, though not all of them. The sample gives approximately 160,000 clones, 60% of which show up once; over 12% is in the top ten. Documented treatment: oral pan-JAK inhibitor, 5-10 mg twice daily. The sample here was CD4+ T cells sorted from blood, taken at week 24, from a patient treated with tofacitinib. These receptors all stem from a human donor with alopecia areata.

CDR3 residues: CSVTRPGQGYNEQFF. The CDR3 DNA is TGCAGCGTAACTAGACCGGGACAGGGTTACAATGAGCAGTTCTTC. The chain couples TRBV29-1 to TRBJ2-1; TRBD1 agrees at 9 bases. J lost 4 bases, V lost 6 bases, and 10 bases had no gene match. Germline lookup yields CDR1 SQVTM and CDR2 ANQGSEA. The CDR3 is made up of 15 amino acids.

The V call is TRBV10-3, the J call TRBJ2-1, with 9 bases lining up with TRBD1. Trimming removed 10 bases from V and 1 base from J; junction bases left unmatched: 8. This CDR3 contains 15 residues. Germline V lookup: CDR1 ENHRY, CDR2 SYGVKD. CDR3 loop: CATASGTGSYNEQFF. The CDR3 region has the DNA TGTGCCACCGCCTCGGGGACAGGGTCCTACAATGAGCAGTTCTTC.

The chain employs TRBV29-1 and TRBJ2-7, with D possibly TRBD1 on 6 matching bases. Germline CDR1 and CDR2: SQVTM and ANQGSEA. V was clipped by 6 bases and J by 6 bases, with 15 bases between them. The CDR3 covers 12 residues. The DNA of the CDR3 is TGCAGCGTCGGACAGAGGGCTTCCGAGCAGTACTTC. Its protein product is CSVGQRASEQYF.

The chain links TRBV7-9 to TRBJ1-1; D gene ambiguous. Trimming cost V 5 bases and J 8 bases, with 18 bases left between them. This CDR3 spans 14 amino acids. Germline CDR1 is SEHNR and CDR2 is FQNEAQ (reference sequence). The DNA of the CDR3 is TGTGCCAGCAGCCTTAATCAGCCGGCGGCAGAAGCTTTCTTT. Its translation: CASSLNQPAAEAFF.

The chain links TRBV4-1 to TRBJ2-5, with TRBD1 matching over 9 bases. Germline loops: CDR1 MGHRA, CDR2 YSYEKL. With 4 bases clipped from V and 5 bases from J, the junction kept 8 bases outside the gene matches. CDR3 size: 15 residues. CDR3 in amino acids: CASSRQQGAGETQYF. CDR3 in DNA: TGCGCCAGCAGCCGACAACAGGGGGCGGGGGAGACCCAGTACTTC.

This clone was counted between two and nine times. The J gene is TRBJ2-1, the V gene TRBV9; D remains unclear. The V gene lost 0 bases and the J gene lost 5 bases, with 6 bases spanning the gap. CDR3 length equals 13 residues. Germline CDR1 SGDLS, CDR2 YYNGEE. This CDR3 reads CASSVGVDNEQFF. The CDR3 region has the DNA TGTGCCAGCAGCGTAGGAGTAGACAATGAGCAGTTCTTC.

The V gene is TRBV25-1, the J gene TRBJ1-6, with D unclear. V shed 3 bases and J shed 6 bases, with 12 bases lying between them. Germline lookup yields CDR1 MGHDK and CDR2 SYGVNS. The CDR3 length is 15 residues. The CDR3 region has the DNA TGTGCCAGCAGTGACATCGACGAATTTAATTCACCCCTCCACTTT. This translates into CASSDIDEFNSPLHF.

This chain joins TRBV7-9 and TRBJ2-6; D remains ambiguous. V was trimmed by 5 bases and J by 0 bases, leaving 8 bases between them. There are 15 residues in the CDR3. Germline lookup yields CDR1 SEHNR and CDR2 FQNEAQ (reference sequence). CDR3 DNA: TGTGCCAGCAGCCAGAGTGACTCTGGGGCCAACGTCCTGACTTTC. Its protein is CASSQSDSGANVLTF.

As concerns this clone: In the same sample, other DNA sequences code for this CDR3. The V gene is TRBV14, the J gene TRBJ2-5; D unresolved. The CDR3 covers 12 residues. The V and J ends lost 1 base and 5 bases respectively, with 5 bases between them. Germline CDR1 and CDR2: SGHDN and FVKESK. The CDR3 DNA reads TGTGCCAGCAGCCAAGCGTGGGAGACCCAGTACTTC. Translation: CASSQAWETQYF.

The gene calls are TRBV6-1 and TRBJ2-1; TRBD1 matches at 8 bases. The V segment lost 8 bases and the J segment 10 bases; nucleotides outside the gene matches: 7. CDR1 and CDR2 from the germline V gene are MNHNS and SASEGT. The CDR3 sequence is 12 residues long. The CDR3 loop is CASADREREQFF. CDR3 in DNA: TGTGCCAGCGCGGACAGGGAACGAGAGCAGTTCTTC.

This clone was counted between two and nine times. The chain combines TRBV9 with TRBJ1-2; TRBD1 agrees at 9 bases. Trimming cost V 4 bases and J 5 bases; bases outside gene matches: 9. The CDR3 contains 15 residues. Per the germline V gene, CDR1 is SGDLS and CDR2 is YYNGEE. CDR3 in amino acids: CASSRMTGGFYGYTF. The CDR3 coding sequence is TGTGCCAGCAGCCGTATGACAGGGGGTTTTTATGGCTACACCTTC.

J is TRBJ2-6 and V is TRBV11-2, with D perhaps matching TRBD1 (6 bases). The CDR3 is 15 amino acids. Per the germline V gene, CDR1 is SGHAT and CDR2 is FQNNGV. V was clipped by 7 bases and J by 0 bases, with 10 bases between them. CDR3 protein: CASNGQLSGANVLTF. For the CDR3, the DNA is TGTGCCAGCAACGGACAGCTCTCTGGGGCCAACGTCCTGACTTTC.

This clone has just a few counts. The chain is built from TRBV6-6 and TRBJ1-3, with a possible D match to TRBD1 (5 bases). From germline, CDR1 is MNHNY and CDR2 SVGAGI (reference sequence). The V end lost 6 bases, the J end lost 3 bases, and 18 bases lay between the germline ends. The CDR3 loop spans 16 amino acids. The CDR3 nucleotides read TGTGCCAGCAGGCCGGACACGGTCTACGGTGGAAACACCATATATTTT. As protein: CASRPDTVYGGNTIYF.

CDR3 residues: CSAKDRWDETQYF. CDR3 bases: TGCAGCGCCAAAGACAGGTGGGACGAGACCCAGTACTTC. The chain carries TRBV29-1 and TRBJ2-5, with a tentative D call TRBD1 (6 bases). This CDR3 has 13 amino acids. V shed 7 bases and J shed 5 bases, with 17 bases lying between them. CDR1 SQVTM and CDR2 ANQGSEA come from the germline V gene.